The rows below give T cell receptor beta chains drawn from one sample of a study of long-term antiretroviral therapy in people with HIV. Sequenced by immunoSEQ multiplex PCR; TCRdb stores in-frame clones only, minus some. This table has 20,000 to 25,000 clones, about 85% appearing once. Sample: unsorted PBMCs, taken 1.6 years after starting antiretroviral therapy. Every receptor here comes from a man in his forties or fifties with HIV. The CDR3 runs from the conserved cysteine through the conserved F or W. A D gene is named only where the DNA matches it firmly. Rows may omit the clone size; those that give it use once, few, many or a size class.

TRBJ2-1,TRBV18,NA,NA,TGTGCCAGCTCACTGACATCCTACAATGAGCAGTTCTTC,CASSLTSYNEQFF
TRBJ2-3,TRBV29-1,NA,NA,TGCAGCGTTGATCGCGGTGGAGATACGCAGTATTTT,CSVDRGGDTQYF
TRBJ1-5,TRBV28,NA,NA,TGTGCCAGCAGAAAGGGTCACAGGGAGCAGGAGCCCCAGCATTTT,CASRKGHREQEPQHF
TRBJ1-1,TRBV29-1,NA,NA,TGCAGCTGCGCGGGGGCAAGCGTGAACACTGAAGCTTTCTTT,CSCAGASVNTEAFF
TRBJ1-4,TRBV4-1,NA,NA,TGCGCCAGCAGCCAAGAAAAAGGGGCGACTAATGAAAAACTGTTTTTT,CASSQEKGATNEKLFF
TRBJ1-4,TRBV6-6,NA,TRBD1,TGTGCCAGCAGAGATGGGACAGGAGTTAATGAAAAACTGTTTTTT,CASRDGTGVNEKLFF
TRBJ2-7,TRBV4-1,NA,NA,TGCGCCAGCAGCCATTCTTCAACGAACTACGAGCAGTACTTC,CASSHSSTNYEQYF
TRBJ1-3,TRBV9,NA,NA,TGTGCCAGCAGCGTAGCCCGCGAGGGCGACACCATATATTTT,CASSVAREGDTIYF
TRBJ2-3,TRBV18,NA,NA,TGTGCCAGCTCCCCAAGAACAGATACGCAGTATTTT,CASSPRTDTQYF
TRBJ2-7,TRBV6-5,NA,NA,TGTGCCAGCAGTTACAGCCAGATGAACGAGCAGTACTTC,CASSYSQMNEQYF
TRBJ2-2,TRBV27,NA,TRBD1,TGTGCCAGCAGTCAGGGACAGGGGTACACCGGGGAGCTGTTTTTT,CASSQGQGYTGELFF
TRBJ2-3,TRBV7-9,NA,TRBD2,TGTGCCAGCAGCTCAAGGGACCGGGACTATCATTACACAGATACGCAGTATTTT,CASSSRDRDYHYTDTQYF
TRBJ2-7,TRBV5-4,NA,TRBD2,TGTGCCAGCAGCCCCCGAGATGGGACTAACGGCTACGAGCAGTACTTC,CASSPRDGTNGYEQYF
TRBJ1-5,TRBV4-2,once,TRBD1,TGTGCCAGCAGCCAGGACAGGGTTGGTCGTCAGCCCCAGCATTTT,CASSQDRVGRQPQHF
TRBJ2-7,TRBV11-3,NA,NA,TGTGCCAGCAGCTTTGGCGCGAGCGCTAACTACGAGCAGTACTTC,CASSFGASANYEQYF
TRBJ1-1,TRBV5-1,NA,NA,TGCGCCAGCAGCAACAACAGGGTGGCAAGCACTGAAGCTTTCTTT,CASSNNRVASTEAFF